The table lists the clone carrying this T cell receptor beta chain with a count of one. The CDR3 loop spans 15 amino acids. V was pared by 3 bases and J by 0 bases, with 4 bases of the junction left unmatched. The germline V gene has CDR1 SGHRS and CDR2 YFSETQ. This sample was taken from a study of cytomegalovirus exposure and HLA in healthy donors. Study-wide context: As released early, the data held 70 million to 95 million unique TCRs from HLA-typed donors. Within the Caucasian-associated ancestry cluster were approximately 77% of the roughly 430 genotyped donors.

PCR amplification relied on 60 Vbeta primers (plus 13 Jbeta primers). Only in-frame clones appear in the TCRdb table, and some are missing; sequencing was by immunoSEQ multiplex PCR. The data hold 100,000 to 150,000 clones, with about 80% observed a single time. Sequencing was done on a sample of PBMCs. The genes are TRBV5-1 and TRBJ1-1; 8 bases align to TRBD1. This clonotype originated in a man between 18 and 35 years old in good health and CMV-seronegative. The CDR3 spells CASSSQTGVNTEAFF. The CDR3 DNA reads as TGCGCCAGCAGCTCACAGACAGGGGTGAACACTGAAGCTTTCTTT. Full variable domain (outside the CDR3, taken from reference TRBV5-1 and TRBJ1-1): KAGVTQTPRYLIKTRGQQVTLSCSPISGHRSVSWYQQTPGQGLQFLFEYFSETQRNKGNFPGRFSGRQFSNSRSEMNVSTLELGDSALYLCASSSQTGVNTEAFFGQGTRLTVV.